Below, one T cell receptor (beta chain) is given with its context. Its antigen specificity is not known. Base qualities are not provided; no much larger clone lies one nucleotide away. This sample was included in a study of spatial heterogeneity in lung cancer (dated by TCRdb to the late 2010s). Background on the whole study: Donors were about 70 patients with early-stage, untreated non-small cell lung cancer from the lung TRACERx cohort. Follow-up PBMC samples were sequenced whenever available, with the median time to follow-up being around two years after resection. More beta-chain than alpha-chain transcripts were consistently detected, likely reflecting higher beta-chain transcript abundance. In the raw uncorrected reads, each unique combination of TCR and UMI appeared more than ten times on average. In non-small cell lung cancer, the study quantitatively compared TCR alpha and beta repertoires across several tumor regions, matched nontumor lung, and blood. Nonsynonymous mutation counts, determined by whole-exome sequencing of tumor tissue, were related to TCR repertoire features. At surgery, hundreds of tumor regions, 61 to 75 matched nontumor lung samples and 56 PBMC samples were TCR-sequenced for both alpha and beta chains. Study-wide conclusions, independent of this receptor: Ubiquitous expanded tumor TCRs were detected in blood more often at tumor resection than at routine follow-up. Additional single-cell paired TCR alpha and beta sequencing was considered necessary to confirm, at a functional level, the hypothesis that regional TCRs recognize regional mutations. Comparisons of baseline and follow-up blood repertoires included only around 15 patients.

CDR3 length: 15 amino acids, cysteine to phenylalanine. Only the CDR3 DNA is retained, 45 bases long and in frame from the first base. The junction shows trimming of 4 bases on V and 4 bases on J, plus 17 bases between the germline ends. In the germline V gene, CDR1 corresponds to SGHRS and CDR2 to YFSETQ. The library was made by 5' RACE. Sequenced on a NextSeq 500. The TCR library protocol attached a unique molecular identifier to each TCR cDNA molecule to allow correction of PCR and sequencing errors. As for the original processing: Decombinator tools were used for TCR identification, UMI-based error correction and CDR3 extraction. TCRs above a frequency of 2 per 1,000, corresponding to the top 1% of the tumor frequency distribution, were defined as expanded. Rényi diversity was computed with the R vegan package after subsampling each repertoire 100 times to 5,000 TCRs. CDR3 similarity networks were constructed using string-kernel similarity of amino acid triplets, with links drawn between CDR3s whose pairwise similarity was above 0.82. In TCRdb, the public reads were trimmed at Q25 with fastp and aligned with MiXCR, with productive beta chains retained. Rows with one shared CDR3 protein collapse into an entry with the most common genes and DNA. TCRdb, rather than the study authors, made the V and J calls. The sample data list some 110,000 distinct CDR3 sequences, and roughly an eighth of these were observed just once. The ten largest clones add up to over 15% of the sample.

The sample's time point label, decoded: blood at routine non-recurrence follow-up after resection. TCR sequencing used whole RNA extracted from tumor and nontumor lung tissue, or from cryopreserved PBMC samples, without cell sorting. A patient was chosen for TCR sequencing only when enough RNA was available from at least two tumor regions. The source of this sequence is a male donor with early-stage non-small cell lung cancer. Recombination linked TRBV5-1 to TRBJ2-5; perhaps TRBD2 is the D gene, with 5 bases matching. The specimen was PBMCs, collected at follow-up. The CDR3 protein sequence reads: CASSRKGPSGETQYF. The sequence in DNA is TGCGCCAGCAGCCGGAAGGGCCCGAGCGGAGAGACCCAGTACTTC.